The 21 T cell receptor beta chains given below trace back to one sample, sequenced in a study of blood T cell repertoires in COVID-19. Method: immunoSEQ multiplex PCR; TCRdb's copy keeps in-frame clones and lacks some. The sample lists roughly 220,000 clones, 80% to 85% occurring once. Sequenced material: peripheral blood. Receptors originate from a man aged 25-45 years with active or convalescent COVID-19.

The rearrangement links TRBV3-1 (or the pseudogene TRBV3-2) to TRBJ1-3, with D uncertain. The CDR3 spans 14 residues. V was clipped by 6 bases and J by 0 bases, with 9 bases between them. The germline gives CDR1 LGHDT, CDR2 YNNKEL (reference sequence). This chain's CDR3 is CASSPGNSGNTIYF. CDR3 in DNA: TGTGCCAGCAGTCCCGGGAACTCTGGAAACACCATATATTTT.

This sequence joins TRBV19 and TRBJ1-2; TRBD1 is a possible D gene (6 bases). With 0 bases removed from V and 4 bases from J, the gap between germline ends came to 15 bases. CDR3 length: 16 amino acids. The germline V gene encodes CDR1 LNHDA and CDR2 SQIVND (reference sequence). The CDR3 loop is CASSIDARTEFYGYTF. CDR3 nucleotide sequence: TGTGCCAGTAGTATAGATGCCCGGACAGAGTTCTATGGCTACACCTTC.

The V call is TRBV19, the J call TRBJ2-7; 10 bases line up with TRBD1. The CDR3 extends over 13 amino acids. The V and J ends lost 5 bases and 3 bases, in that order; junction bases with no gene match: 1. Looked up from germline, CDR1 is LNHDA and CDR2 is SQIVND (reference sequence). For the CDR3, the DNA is TGTGCCAGTAGTTGGACAGGGGGCTACGAGCAGTACTTC. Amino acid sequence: CASSWTGGYEQYF.

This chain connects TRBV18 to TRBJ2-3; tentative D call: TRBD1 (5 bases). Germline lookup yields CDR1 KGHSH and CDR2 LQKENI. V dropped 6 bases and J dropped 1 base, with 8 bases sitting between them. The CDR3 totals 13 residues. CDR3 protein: CASSLGGTDTQYF. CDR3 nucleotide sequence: TGTGCCAGCTCCTTAGGGGGCACAGATACGCAGTATTTT.

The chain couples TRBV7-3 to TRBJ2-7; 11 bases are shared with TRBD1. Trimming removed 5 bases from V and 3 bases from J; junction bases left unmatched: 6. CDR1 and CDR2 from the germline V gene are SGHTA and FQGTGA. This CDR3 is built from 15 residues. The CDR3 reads CASSPAGTGGYEQYF. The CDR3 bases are TGTGCCAGCAGCCCAGCCGGGACAGGGGGCTACGAGCAGTACTTC. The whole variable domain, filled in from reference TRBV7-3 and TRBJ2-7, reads GAGVSQTPSNKVTEKGKYVELRCDPISGHTALYWYRQSLGQGPEFLIYFQGTGAADDSGLPNDRFFAVRPEGSVSTLKIQRTERGDSAVYLCASSPAGTGGYEQYFGPGTRLTVT.

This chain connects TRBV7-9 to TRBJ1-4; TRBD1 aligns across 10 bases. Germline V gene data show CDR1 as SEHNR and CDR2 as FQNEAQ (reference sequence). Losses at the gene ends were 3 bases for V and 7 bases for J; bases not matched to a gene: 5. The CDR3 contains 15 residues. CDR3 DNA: TGTGCCAGCAGCTTCGTGGGACAGGGGACTGAAAAACTGTTTTTT. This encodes CASSFVGQGTEKLFF. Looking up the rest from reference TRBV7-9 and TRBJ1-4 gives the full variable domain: DTGVSQNPRHKITKRGQNVTFRCDPISEHNRLYWYRQTLGQGPEFLTYFQNEAQLEKSRLLSDRFSAERPKGSFSTLEIQRTEQGDSAMYLCASSFVGQGTEKLFFGSGTQLSVL.

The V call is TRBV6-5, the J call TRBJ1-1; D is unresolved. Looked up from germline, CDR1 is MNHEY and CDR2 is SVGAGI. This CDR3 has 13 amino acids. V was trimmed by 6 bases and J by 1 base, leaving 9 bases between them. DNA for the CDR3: TGTGCCAGCAGGGCCACTACGAACACTGAAGCTTTCTTT. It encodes CASRATTNTEAFF.

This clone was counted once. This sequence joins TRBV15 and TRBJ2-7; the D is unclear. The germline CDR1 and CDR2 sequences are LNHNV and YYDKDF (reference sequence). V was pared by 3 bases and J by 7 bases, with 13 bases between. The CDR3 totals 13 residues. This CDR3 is CATSRRGAREQYF. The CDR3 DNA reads TGTGCCACCAGCAGGCGAGGCGCGCGGGAGCAGTACTTC.

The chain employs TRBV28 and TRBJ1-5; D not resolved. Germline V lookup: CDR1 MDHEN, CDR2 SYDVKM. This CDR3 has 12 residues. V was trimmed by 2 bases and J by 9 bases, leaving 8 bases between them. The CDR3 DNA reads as TGTGCCAGCAGTTTACCCCCGAGGCCCCAGCATTTT. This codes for CASSLPPRPQHF.

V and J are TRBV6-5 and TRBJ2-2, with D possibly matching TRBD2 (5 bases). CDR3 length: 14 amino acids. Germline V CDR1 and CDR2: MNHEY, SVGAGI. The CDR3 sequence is CATGRGVNTGELFF. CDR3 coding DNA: TGTGCTACTGGTCGGGGAGTTAACACCGGGGAGCTGTTTTTT.

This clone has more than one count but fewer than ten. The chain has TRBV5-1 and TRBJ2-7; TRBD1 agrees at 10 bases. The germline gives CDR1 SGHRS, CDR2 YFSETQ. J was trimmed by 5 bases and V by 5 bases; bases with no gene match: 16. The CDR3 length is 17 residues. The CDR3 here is CASRPPPRTGGFDEQYF. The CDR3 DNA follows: TGCGCCAGCAGACCCCCGCCGAGGACAGGGGGTTTCGACGAGCAGTACTTC.

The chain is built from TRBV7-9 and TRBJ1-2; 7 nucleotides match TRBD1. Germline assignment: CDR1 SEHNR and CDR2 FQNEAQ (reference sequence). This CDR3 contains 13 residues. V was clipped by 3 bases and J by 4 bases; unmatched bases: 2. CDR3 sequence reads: CASSFKGAYGYTF. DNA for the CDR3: TGTGCCAGCAGCTTTAAGGGGGCCTATGGCTACACCTTC.

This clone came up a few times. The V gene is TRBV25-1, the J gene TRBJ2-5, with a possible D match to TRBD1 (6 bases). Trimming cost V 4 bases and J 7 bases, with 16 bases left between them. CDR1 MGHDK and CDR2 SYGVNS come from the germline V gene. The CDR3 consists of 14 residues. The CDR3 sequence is CASSATGRAVTQYF. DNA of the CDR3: TGTGCCAGCAGTGCAACAGGGCGAGCGGTGACCCAGTACTTC.

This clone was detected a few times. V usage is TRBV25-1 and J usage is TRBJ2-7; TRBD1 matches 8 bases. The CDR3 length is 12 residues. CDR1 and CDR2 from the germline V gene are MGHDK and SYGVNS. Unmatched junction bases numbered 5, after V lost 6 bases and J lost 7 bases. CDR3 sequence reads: CASRGQGWEQYF. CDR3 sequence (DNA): TGTGCCAGCAGAGGACAGGGTTGGGAGCAGTACTTC.

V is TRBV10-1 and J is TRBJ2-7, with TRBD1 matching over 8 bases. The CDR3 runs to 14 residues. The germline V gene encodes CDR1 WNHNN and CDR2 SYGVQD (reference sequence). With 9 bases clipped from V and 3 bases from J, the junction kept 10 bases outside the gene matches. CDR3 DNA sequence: TGCGCCAGTCACTACCGGACAGGGAACTACGAGCAGTACTTC. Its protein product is CASHYRTGNYEQYF.

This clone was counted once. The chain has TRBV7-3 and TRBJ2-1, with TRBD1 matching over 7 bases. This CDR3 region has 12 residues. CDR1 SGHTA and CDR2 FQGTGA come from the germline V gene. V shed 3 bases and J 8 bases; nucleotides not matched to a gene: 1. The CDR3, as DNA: TGTGCCAGCAGCTTGACAGGGTATGAGCAGTTCTTC. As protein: CASSLTGYEQFF.

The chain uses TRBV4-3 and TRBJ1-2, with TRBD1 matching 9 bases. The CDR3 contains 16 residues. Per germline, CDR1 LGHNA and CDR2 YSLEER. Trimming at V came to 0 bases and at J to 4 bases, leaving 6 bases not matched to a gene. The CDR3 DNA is TGCGCCAGCAGCCAAGAAGGACAGGGGTACGGCTATGGCTACACCTTC. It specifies CASSQEGQGYGYGYTF.

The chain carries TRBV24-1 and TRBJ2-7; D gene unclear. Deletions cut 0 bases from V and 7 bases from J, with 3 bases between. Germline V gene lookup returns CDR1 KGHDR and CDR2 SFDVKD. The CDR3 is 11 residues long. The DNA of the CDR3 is TGTGCCACCAGTGATTTGGCGGAGCAGTACTTC. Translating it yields CATSDLAEQYF.

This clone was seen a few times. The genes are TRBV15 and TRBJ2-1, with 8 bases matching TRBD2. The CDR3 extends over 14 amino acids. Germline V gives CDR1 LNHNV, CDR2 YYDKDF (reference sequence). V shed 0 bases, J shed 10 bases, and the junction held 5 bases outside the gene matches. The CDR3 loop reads CATSRDGRAQEQFF. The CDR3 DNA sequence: TGTGCCACCAGCAGAGACGGGAGGGCCCAAGAGCAGTTCTTC.

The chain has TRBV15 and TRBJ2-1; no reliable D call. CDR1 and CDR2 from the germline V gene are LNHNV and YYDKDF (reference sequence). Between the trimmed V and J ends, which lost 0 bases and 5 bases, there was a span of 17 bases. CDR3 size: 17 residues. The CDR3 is CATSRDLTGPFDNEQFF. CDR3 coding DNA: TGTGCCACCAGCAGAGATCTTACTGGGCCTTTTGACAATGAGCAGTTCTTC.

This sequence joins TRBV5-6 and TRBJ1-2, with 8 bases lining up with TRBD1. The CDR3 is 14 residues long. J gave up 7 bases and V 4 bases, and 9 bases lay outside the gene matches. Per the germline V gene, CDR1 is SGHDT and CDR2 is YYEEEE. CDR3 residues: CASSKGQVNVGYTF. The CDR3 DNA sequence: TGTGCCAGCAGCAAGGGACAGGTGAATGTTGGCTACACCTTC.